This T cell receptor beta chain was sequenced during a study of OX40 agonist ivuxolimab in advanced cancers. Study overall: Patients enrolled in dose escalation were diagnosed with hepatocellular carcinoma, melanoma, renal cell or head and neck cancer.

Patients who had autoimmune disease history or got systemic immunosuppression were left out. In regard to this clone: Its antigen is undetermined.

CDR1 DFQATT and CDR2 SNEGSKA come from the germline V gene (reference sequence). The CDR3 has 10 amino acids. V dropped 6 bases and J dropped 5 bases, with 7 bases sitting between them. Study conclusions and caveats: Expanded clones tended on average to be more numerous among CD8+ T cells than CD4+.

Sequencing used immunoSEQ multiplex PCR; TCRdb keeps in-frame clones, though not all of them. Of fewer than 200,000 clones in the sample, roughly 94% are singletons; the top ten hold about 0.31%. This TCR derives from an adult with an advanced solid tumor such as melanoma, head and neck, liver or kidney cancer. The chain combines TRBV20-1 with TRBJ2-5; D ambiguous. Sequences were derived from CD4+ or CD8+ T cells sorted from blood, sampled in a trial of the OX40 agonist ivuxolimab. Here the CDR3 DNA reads TGCAGTGCCGCTAGGGAGACCCAGTACTTC. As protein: CSAARETQYF.